This TCR beta chain is drawn from a study of cytomegalovirus exposure and HLA in healthy donors. Points on this clone: The antigen remains unidentified.

The primer mix had 60 Vbeta and 13 Jbeta primers. Profiled with immunoSEQ multiplex PCR; TCRdb holds only in-frame clones, not every one. The sample includes around 220,000 clones, approximately 70% of them seen just once. The study's findings and limits: In a later analysis, an Asian-associated ancestry cluster reportedly showed fewer N-insertions than the approximately 700-donor mean.

This sequence was found in a woman aged 25 to 39 in good health and CMV-seronegative. Sequenced: PBMCs.

The CDR3 DNA reads as TGTGCCAGCAGCTTTATCGAAAACATTCAGTACTTC. Translation gives CASSFIENIQYF. The genes are TRBV7-2 and TRBJ2-4, with unresolved D. CDR1 and CDR2 from the germline V gene are SGHTA and FQGNSA. This CDR3 comprises 12 residues. The V and J ends lost 3 bases and 5 bases respectively, with 5 bases between them.